This TCR beta chain was captured by sequencing in a study of post-analysis software for immune sequencing data. V lost 5 bases to trimming and J lost 8 bases, with 19 bases between them. Germline V gives CDR1 LNHDA, CDR2 SQIVND (reference sequence). The CDR3 totals 15 residues. Unique molecular identifiers were built into the TCR beta cDNA libraries. TCRdb fed the PCR reads into MiXCR, producing one record per CDR3 protein. The top ten hold approximately 1.5% of the sample, which has 170,000 or so distinct CDR3 sequences, about 29% seen once. On this clonotype itself: Its specificity is unknown.

Study outcomes and limitations: Those with multiple sclerosis, the patient group, showed significantly lower normalized Chao1 diversity than controls. Elevated frequency relative to controls characterized roughly 5 TRBV segments in patients, TRBV5-6, TRBV5-1 and TRBV20-1 among them.

Material: blood. The receptor's source is a girl between 10 and 17 years old with multiple sclerosis. This rearrangement joins TRBV19 to TRBJ1-3; D is undetermined. The CDR3 DNA follows: TGTGCCAGTAGTGCCAGCGGAGTCCGGCCCGACACCATATATTTT. Protein: CASSASGVRPDTIYF.